This TCR beta chain was identified during a study of blood T cell repertoires in COVID-19. Study at large: COVID-19 samples from acute and convalescent phases originated in the United States, Italy and Spain. Sources were T cells, B-cell-depleted T cells, or PBMCs; the material itself was cDNA or gDNA.

In the authors' workflow: Researchers report that nucleated cell counts were estimated from reference gene primer amplification. Libraries were prepared by immunoSEQ multiplex PCR; TCRdb keeps only in-frame clonotypes and omits some of them. V and J calls and clone size come straight from that table; D and trimming were deduced from the DNA. The table lists about 20,000 clones, 85% to 90% of them singletons. V lost 6 bases and J lost 9; bases outside the gene matches: 11. The CDR3 is made up of 15 amino acids. Germline CDR1 ENHRY, CDR2 SYGVKD. V usage is TRBV10-3 and J usage is TRBJ1-6, with 7 bases that match TRBD1. The sequence came from a human donor in a cohort sampled during active COVID-19. Sequencing was done on a sample of peripheral blood. CDR3 amino acids: CAISGAGTEISPLHF. CDR3 in DNA: TGTGCCATCAGCGGGGCCGGGACAGAGATTTCACCCCTCCACTTT.